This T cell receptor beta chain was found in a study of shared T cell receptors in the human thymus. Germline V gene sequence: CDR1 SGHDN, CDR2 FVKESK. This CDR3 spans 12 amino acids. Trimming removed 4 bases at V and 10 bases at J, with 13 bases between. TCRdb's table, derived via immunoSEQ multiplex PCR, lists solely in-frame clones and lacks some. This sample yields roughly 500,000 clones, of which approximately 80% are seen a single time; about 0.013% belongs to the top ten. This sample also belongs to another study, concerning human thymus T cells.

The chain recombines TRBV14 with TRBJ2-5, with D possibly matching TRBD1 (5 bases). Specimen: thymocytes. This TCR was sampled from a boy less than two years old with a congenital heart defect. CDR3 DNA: TGTGCCAGCAGCCGGGGCCATATCGGCCAGTACTTC. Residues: CASSRGHIGQYF. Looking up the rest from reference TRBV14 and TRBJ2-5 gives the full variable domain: EAGVTQFPSHSVIEKGQTVTLRCDPISGHDNLYWYRRVMGKEIKFLLHFVKESKQDESGMPNNRFLAERTGGTYSTLKVQPAELEDSGVYFCASSRGHIGQYFGPGTRLLVL.